The 14 T cell receptor beta chains presented below share a single source sample, sequenced in a study of T cells in localized non-small cell lung cancer. TCRdb keeps only in-frame clones here, not all; method: immunoSEQ multiplex PCR. The data contain about 74,000 clones, approximately 84% of them seen just once; the ten biggest clones take up approximately 1.2%. The sequencing used peripheral blood, collected before any cancer treatment. These receptors were obtained from a female donor older than 55 with stage I lung adenocarcinoma.

The chain is built from TRBV15 and TRBJ2-1; 7 bases align to TRBD2. Trimming removed 3 bases from V and 8 bases from J; junction bases left unmatched: 19. The CDR3 contains 18 residues. Germline V gene lookup returns CDR1 LNHNV and CDR2 YYDKDF (reference sequence). CDR3 nucleotide sequence: TGTGCCACCAGCAGCCCGGATCTTTGGTCGGGGGGTTGGTATGAGCAGTTCTTC. Protein: CATSSPDLWSGGWYEQFF. Supplemented by reference TRBV15 and TRBJ2-1, the full variable domain reads DAMVIQNPRYQVTQFGKPVTLSCSQTLNHNVMYWYQQKSSQAPKLLFHYYDKDFNNEADTPDNFQSRRPNTSFCFLDIRSPGLGDTAMYLCATSSPDLWSGGWYEQFFGPGTRLTVL.

The V call is TRBV25-1, the J call TRBJ1-2; 8 nucleotides match TRBD1. The CDR3 spans 16 residues. Trimming at V came to 4 bases and at J to 3 bases, leaving 10 bases not matched to a gene. The germline gives CDR1 MGHDK, CDR2 SYGVNS. In DNA, the CDR3 is TGTGCCAGCAGTGGACCATCAGGGGGCCCTCACTATGGCTACACCTTC. It is translated as CASSGPSGGPHYGYTF.

The chain recombines TRBV2 with TRBJ1-5; D is unresolved. This CDR3 has 15 amino acids. The V and J ends lost 6 bases and 1 base respectively, with 13 bases between them. Germline V gene sequence: CDR1 SNHLY, CDR2 FYNNEI. The CDR3 region has the DNA TGTGCCAGCAGGACGGCCCGGGGAAGCAATCAGCCCCAGCATTTT. It is translated as CASRTARGSNQPQHF.

In this sample, this clone turned up a few times. The chain employs TRBV7-2 and TRBJ2-3; 8 bases match TRBD1. The CDR3 has 18 amino acids. From germline, CDR1 is SGHTA and CDR2 FQGNSA. J gave up 0 bases and V 0 bases, and 8 bases lay outside the gene matches. The CDR3 DNA reads TGTGCCAGCAGCTTAGCTCCAGGGGGCCAACCTAGCACAGATACGCAGTATTTT. Encoded protein: CASSLAPGGQPSTDTQYF.

The rearrangement uses TRBV7-2 and TRBJ2-3; tentatively, D is TRBD1 (5 bases). V was pared by 0 bases and J by 5 bases, with 6 bases between. The CDR3 sequence is 13 residues long. Germline CDR1 SGHTA, CDR2 FQGNSA. The DNA for the CDR3 is TGTGCCAGCAGCTTAGCAGACAGAGATACGCAGTATTTT. This gives the protein CASSLADRDTQYF.

The chain couples TRBV27 to TRBJ2-1, with D uncertain. The CDR3 has 14 amino acids. Germline V gives CDR1 MNHEY, CDR2 SMNVEV (reference sequence). Trimming took 3 bases from V and 9 from J, leaving 15 bases between them. CDR3 sequence: CASSFSPPIGEQFF. The CDR3 nucleotides are TGTGCCAGCAGTTTCTCTCCGCCAATAGGTGAGCAGTTCTTC.

The genes are TRBV7-8 and TRBJ2-7; 7 nucleotides line up with TRBD2. Germline V CDR1 and CDR2: SGHVS, FQNEAQ. Trimming removed 3 bases from V and 5 bases from J; junction bases left unmatched: 7. CDR3 length: 14 amino acids. CDR3 sequence reads: CASSLAGVGDEQYF. CDR3 nucleotides: TGTGCCAGCAGCTTGGCGGGGGTAGGGGACGAGCAGTACTTC.

The CDR3 sequence is CASSLVGTAPDTQYF. The CDR3 nucleotides are TGCGCCAGCAGCTTGGTCGGGACAGCACCAGATACGCAGTATTTT. The chain employs TRBV5-1 and TRBJ2-3, with TRBD1 matching over 7 bases. The V gene's germline CDR1 is SGHRS and CDR2 YFSETQ. The CDR3 consists of 15 residues. J lost 4 bases, V lost 0 bases, and 5 bases had no gene match.

The V gene is TRBV7-2, the J gene TRBJ2-7, with 7 bases lining up with TRBD2. The CDR3 has 14 residues. The germline gives CDR1 SGHTA, CDR2 FQGNSA. V trimming: 0 bases; J trimming: 4 bases; junction bases outside the gene matches: 3. DNA of the CDR3: TGTGCCAGCAGCTTAGCATGGCGGGAGTACGAGCAGTACTTC. This codes for CASSLAWREYEQYF.

V and J are TRBV2 and TRBJ2-2; the match to TRBD2 covers 8 bases. The J segment lost 9 bases and the V segment lost 11 bases, leaving 11 bases of the junction unmatched. The germline V gene encodes CDR1 SNHLY and CDR2 FYNNEI. CDR3 length: 13 residues. The chain's CDR3 is CAGGGGRFRELFF. The CDR3 DNA reads TGTGCCGGCGGCGGCGGGAGGTTCCGGGAGCTGTTTTTT. Combining the CDR3 with reference TRBV2 and TRBJ2-2 gives the whole variable domain EPEVTQTPSHQVTQMGQEVILRCVPISNHLYFYWYRQILGQKVEFLVSFYNNEISEKSEIFDDQFSVERPDGSNFTLKIRSTKLEDSAMYFCAGGGGRFRELFFGEGSRLTVL.

The chain employs TRBV21-1 and TRBJ2-4; the table's D call, TRBD2, has no DNA check behind it. TRBV21-1 is tagged as a pseudogene. The CDR3 is 15 residues long. The CDR3 sequence is CASLTSGIAKNIQYF. The DNA of the CDR3 is TGTGCCAGCCTGACTAGCGGAATAGCCAAAAACATTCAGTACTTC.

The J gene is TRBJ1-1, the V gene TRBV15; D uncertain. V gave up 8 bases and J gave up 1 base, with 11 bases separating them. The CDR3 sequence is 13 residues long. The germline V gene has CDR1 LNHNV and CDR2 YYDKDF (reference sequence). The CDR3 protein is CATSSLSNTEAFF. As DNA, the CDR3 is TGTGCCACCTCCTCTTTGTCGAACACTGAAGCTTTCTTT.

This clone was seen a handful of times. V and J are TRBV11-3 and TRBJ2-7; 15 nucleotides align to TRBD2. Losses at the gene ends were 5 bases for V and 10 bases for J; bases not matched to a gene: 12. The CDR3 runs 16 residues. CDR1 is SGHNT, CDR2 YENEEA, per germline. Here the CDR3 reads CASSPGTSGRTDRQYF. In DNA form, the CDR3 reads TGTGCCAGCAGCCCTGGGACTAGCGGGAGGACGGACAGACAGTACTTC.

This sequence joins TRBV2 and TRBJ1-3; D not certain. Trimming took off 3 bases at V and 0 bases at J, with 9 bases between the two ends. In germline, CDR1 is SNHLY, CDR2 FYNNEI. This CDR3 is built from 15 residues. In DNA, the CDR3 is TGTGCCAGCAGTGATCAGCACACCTCTGGAAACACCATATATTTT. Protein sequence: CASSDQHTSGNTIYF.